The source of this T cell receptor beta chain is a study of technical replicates of blood from a few donors. Libraries were prepared by immunoSEQ multiplex PCR; TCRdb keeps only in-frame clonotypes and omits some of them. The data contain some 60,000 clones, approximately 94% of them singletons. The CDR3 spans 12 residues. Specimen: PBMCs. The source of this sequence is a human donor in good health. Some clones in this sample may be carry-over from other donors' samples. V is TRBV21-1 and J is TRBJ1-4; whether TRBD1, the table's D call, matches the DNA was not checked. TRBV21-1 is described as a pseudogene. The CDR3 here is CATQDRGEKLFF. The CDR3 DNA reads as TGTGCCACACAAGACAGGGGTGAAAAACTGTTTTTT.